A single sample is the source of the 12 T cell receptor beta chains below, sequenced in a study of Ad26.COV2.S vaccination and SARS-CoV-2 variants. Profiled with immunoSEQ multiplex PCR; TCRdb holds only in-frame clones, not every one. Found here are roughly 700,000 clones, about 90% of them singletons; the top ten hold approximately 1.5%. The treatment denotes: 15 to 20 received Ad26.COV2.S at low or high dose, single or two shots; a few received placebo; per-sample allocation not given. Following the first vaccine or placebo injection, samples were taken on day 63. Sequencing was performed on peripheral blood, taken in a trial of Ad26.COV2.S vaccine versus placebo. These receptors came from a person between 18 and 65 years old who received the Ad26.COV2.S COVID-19 vaccine or a placebo.

The V and J genes are TRBV19 and TRBJ1-2; TRBD1 might be the D (6 bases). CDR1 is LNHDA and CDR2 is SQIVND in the germline V gene (reference sequence). The CDR3 has 14 residues. V shed 3 bases and J shed 2 bases, with 10 bases lying between them. The CDR3 reads CASSIIGQNYGYTF. CDR3 in DNA: TGTGCCAGTAGTATTATAGGACAGAACTATGGCTACACCTTC.

The gene calls are TRBV7-9 and TRBJ2-5; possible D gene TRBD1, 5 bases. Germline assignment: CDR1 SEHNR and CDR2 FQNEAQ (reference sequence). This CDR3 is built from 15 residues. V gave up 0 bases and J gave up 0 bases, with 8 bases separating them. The CDR3 bases are TGTGCCAGCAGCTTAGCGGGGCGCTACCAAGAGACCCAGTACTTC. Its translation: CASSLAGRYQETQYF.

The chain joins TRBV9 to TRBJ2-7; 7 nucleotides match TRBD1. Per germline, CDR1 SGDLS and CDR2 YYNGEE. This CDR3 has 15 residues. V was pared by 0 bases and J by 0 bases, with 3 bases of the junction left unmatched. The CDR3 DNA follows: TGTGCCAGCAGCGTAGACAGGGGTTACTCCTACGAGCAGTACTTC. This codes for CASSVDRGYSYEQYF.

The chain couples TRBV25-1 to TRBJ2-5; 11 bases map to TRBD1. This CDR3 has 18 residues. V shed 3 bases, J shed 4 bases, and the junction held 13 bases outside the gene matches. Germline V CDR1 and CDR2: MGHDK, SYGVNS. The CDR3 protein is CASSEAVTGQGGGETQYF. For the CDR3, the DNA is TGTGCCAGCAGTGAGGCTGTAACGGGACAGGGGGGGGGAGAGACCCAGTACTTC.

The chain couples TRBV6-5 to TRBJ1-2, with TRBD1 as a possible D gene (6 bases). V lost 6 bases and J lost 8, with 13 bases in between. CDR3 length: 12 amino acids. The V gene's germline CDR1 is MNHEY and CDR2 SVGAGI. The CDR3 spells CASSPRGLGYTF. CDR3 in DNA: TGTGCCAGCAGCCCCAGGGGCTTGGGCTACACCTTC.

This chain uses TRBV5-1 with TRBJ1-1, with D hard to call. With 5 bases removed from V and 4 bases from J, the gap between germline ends came to 15 bases. The CDR3 extends over 14 amino acids. CDR1 is SGHRS, CDR2 YFSETQ, per germline. CDR3 nucleotide sequence: TGCGCCAGCAGACCCGAGCGAGAGACCACTGAAGCTTTCTTT. Translated: CASRPERETTEAFF.

This chain connects TRBV9 to TRBJ2-7; the match to TRBD2 covers 10 bases. This CDR3 is built from 14 residues. J was trimmed by 4 bases and V by 4 bases; bases with no gene match: 5. Germline V lookup: CDR1 SGDLS, CDR2 YYNGEE. Written as DNA, the CDR3 is TGTGCCAGCAGCACCAAAGCGGGAGGGTACGAGCAGTACTTC. This translates into CASSTKAGGYEQYF.

This clone was picked up a small number of times. The chain combines TRBV3-1 (or the pseudogene TRBV3-2) with TRBJ1-3, with D possibly being TRBD1 (5 bases). The CDR3 sequence is 16 residues long. CDR1 is LGHDT and CDR2 is YNNKEL in the germline V gene (reference sequence). The ends were cut back, 4 bases at V and 0 bases at J, with 13 bases in the middle. CDR3 amino acids: CASSRRAGSSGNTIYF. In DNA, the CDR3 is TGTGCCAGCAGCCGCAGGGCGGGGAGCTCTGGAAACACCATATATTTT.

The chain is built from TRBV27 and TRBJ1-1; D uncertain. Germline CDR1 and CDR2: MNHEY and SMNVEV (reference sequence). The CDR3 runs 13 residues. V dropped 4 bases and J dropped 4 bases, with 10 bases sitting between them. The CDR3 spells CASSYVGVTEAFF. The CDR3 DNA reads TGTGCCAGCAGTTATGTCGGGGTCACTGAAGCTTTCTTT.

The chain couples TRBV7-8 to TRBJ2-7; the D is unclear. Germline V lookup: CDR1 SGHVS, CDR2 FQNEAQ. V was pared by 1 base and J by 4 bases, with 11 bases between. This CDR3 has 14 residues. The CDR3 sequence: CASSLGVLGYEQYF. The CDR3, as DNA: TGTGCCAGCAGCTTAGGGGTTTTGGGATACGAGCAGTACTTC.

The V gene is TRBV6-5, the J gene TRBJ2-1, with 12 bases aligning to TRBD2. Germline CDR1 and CDR2: MNHEY and SVGAGI. V shed 0 bases, J shed 7 bases, and the junction held 4 bases outside the gene matches. This CDR3 has 16 residues. The CDR3 spells CASSYSPSGRGNEQFF. CDR3 nucleotides: TGTGCCAGCAGTTACTCGCCTAGCGGGAGGGGGAATGAGCAGTTCTTC.

The chain recombines TRBV4-2 with TRBJ1-1; D call uncertain. The CDR3 is 14 amino acids. Trimming pared 4 bases from V and 0 bases from J, leaving 9 bases between. Germline lookup yields CDR1 LGHNA and CDR2 YNFKEQ. The CDR3 is CASSLREMNTEAFF. The CDR3 coding sequence is TGTGCCAGCAGCCTTAGGGAAATGAACACTGAAGCTTTCTTT.